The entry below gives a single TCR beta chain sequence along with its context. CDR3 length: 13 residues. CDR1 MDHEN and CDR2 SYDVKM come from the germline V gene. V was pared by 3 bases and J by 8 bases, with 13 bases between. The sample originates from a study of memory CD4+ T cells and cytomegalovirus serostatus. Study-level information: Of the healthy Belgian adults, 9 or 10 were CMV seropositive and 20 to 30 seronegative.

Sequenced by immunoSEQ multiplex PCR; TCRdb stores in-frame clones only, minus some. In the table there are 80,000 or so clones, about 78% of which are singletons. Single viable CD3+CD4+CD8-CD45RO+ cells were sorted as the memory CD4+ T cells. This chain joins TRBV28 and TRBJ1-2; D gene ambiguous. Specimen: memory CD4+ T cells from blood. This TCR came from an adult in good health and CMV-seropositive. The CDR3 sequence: CASSLRRSGGYTF. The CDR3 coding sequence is TGTGCCAGCAGTTTGCGTAGGAGCGGAGGCTACACCTTC.